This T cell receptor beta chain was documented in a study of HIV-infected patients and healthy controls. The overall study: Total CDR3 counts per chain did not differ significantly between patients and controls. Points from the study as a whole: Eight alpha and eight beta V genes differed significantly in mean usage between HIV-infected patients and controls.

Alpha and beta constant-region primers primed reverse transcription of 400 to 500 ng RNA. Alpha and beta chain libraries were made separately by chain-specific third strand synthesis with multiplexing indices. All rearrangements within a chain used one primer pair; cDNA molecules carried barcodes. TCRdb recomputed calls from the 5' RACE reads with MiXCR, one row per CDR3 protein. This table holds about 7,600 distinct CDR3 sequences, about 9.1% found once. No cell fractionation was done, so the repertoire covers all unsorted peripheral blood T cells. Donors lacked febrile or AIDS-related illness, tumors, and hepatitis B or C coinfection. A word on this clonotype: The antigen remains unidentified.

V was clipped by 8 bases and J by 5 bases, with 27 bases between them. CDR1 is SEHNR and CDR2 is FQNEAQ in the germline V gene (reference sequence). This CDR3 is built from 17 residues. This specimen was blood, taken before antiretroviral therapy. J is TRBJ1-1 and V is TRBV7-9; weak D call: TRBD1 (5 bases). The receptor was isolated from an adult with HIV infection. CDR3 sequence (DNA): TGTGCCAGCTCCTGGGGACGGGGGGGGAAAGGATGGACTGAAGCTTTCTTT. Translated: CASSWGRGGKGWTEAFF.